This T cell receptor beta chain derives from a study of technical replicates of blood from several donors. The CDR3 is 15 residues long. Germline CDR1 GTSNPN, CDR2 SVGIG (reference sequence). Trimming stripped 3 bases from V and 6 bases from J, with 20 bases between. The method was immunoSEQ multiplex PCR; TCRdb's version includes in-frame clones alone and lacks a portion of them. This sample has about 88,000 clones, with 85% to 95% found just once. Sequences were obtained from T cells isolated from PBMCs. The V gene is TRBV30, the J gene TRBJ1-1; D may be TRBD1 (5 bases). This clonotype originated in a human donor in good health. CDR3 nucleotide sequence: TGTGCCTGGAGCCTTTGGGGGAGGAAGGATCCTGAAGCTTTCTTT. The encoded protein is CAWSLWGRKDPEAFF.